This TCR beta chain was captured by sequencing in a study of radiotherapy plus CTLA-4 blockade in lung cancer (dated by TCRdb to 2016 to 2019). About the full investigation: Among enrolled patients, 15% to 20% had an objective response and approximately 30% reached disease control.

Broad study findings and their caveats: After treatment with radiotherapy and ipilimumab, TCR clones that originated in tumors expanded in peripheral blood. Increased serum interferon-beta after radiation, together with early dynamic changes in blood T cell clones, were reported to be the strongest predictors of response.

This clone has a single count. The specificity of this receptor is unknown. No much larger clonotype is one base removed from it; base qualities were not supplied. V is cut by 0 bases and J by 2 bases, and the space between the germline ends is 2 bases. The CDR3 has 12 amino acids, counting the end cysteine and phenylalanine. Only the CDR3 region is kept as DNA, spanning 36 bases read in frame from base 1. From a lookup of the germline V gene, CDR1 and CDR2 are SGHRS and YFSETQ. The study evaluated CTLA-4 blockade (ipilimumab) given together with focal radiation therapy in patients who had chemo-refractory metastatic non-small-cell lung cancer. The library was generated by the immunoSEQ multiplex PCR assay. The table comes from immuneACCESS by way of TCRdb, which keeps in-frame sequences with V and J called. Part of the clones is missing from these tables; in studies checked, under half for an unresolved V gene and the rest for unknown reasons. Present in this sample are fewer than 75,000 clones, about nine tenths of which were seen just once. The top ten clonotypes cover 40% to 45% of the sample.

The rearrangement combines TRBV5-1 with TRBJ2-5, with no confidently assigned D gene. This TCR was sampled from a human donor with non-small cell lung cancer that progressed on radiotherapy plus ipilimumab. Sequencing was performed on peripheral blood, taken from a patient treated with radiotherapy plus ipilimumab. The CDR3 in this case is CASSLVQETQYF. The nucleotide sequence reads TGCGCCAGCAGCTTGGTACAAGAGACCCAGTACTTC.